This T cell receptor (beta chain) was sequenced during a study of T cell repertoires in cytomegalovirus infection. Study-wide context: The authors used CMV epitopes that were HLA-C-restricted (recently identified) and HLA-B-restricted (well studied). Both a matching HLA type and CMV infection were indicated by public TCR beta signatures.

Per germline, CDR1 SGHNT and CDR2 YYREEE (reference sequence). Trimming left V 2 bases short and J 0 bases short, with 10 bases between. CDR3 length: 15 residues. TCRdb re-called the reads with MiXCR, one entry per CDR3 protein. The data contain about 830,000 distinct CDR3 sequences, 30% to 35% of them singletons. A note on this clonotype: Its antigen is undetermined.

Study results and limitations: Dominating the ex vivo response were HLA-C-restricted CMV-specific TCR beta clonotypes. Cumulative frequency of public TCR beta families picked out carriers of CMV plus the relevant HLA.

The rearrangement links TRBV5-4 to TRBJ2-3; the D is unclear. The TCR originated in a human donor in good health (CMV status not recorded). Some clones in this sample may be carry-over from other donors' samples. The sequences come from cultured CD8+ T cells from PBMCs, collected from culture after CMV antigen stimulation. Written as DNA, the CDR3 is TGTGCCAGCAGCTTTAAGCAAACTAGCACAGATACGCAGTATTTT. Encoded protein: CASSFKQTSTDTQYF.